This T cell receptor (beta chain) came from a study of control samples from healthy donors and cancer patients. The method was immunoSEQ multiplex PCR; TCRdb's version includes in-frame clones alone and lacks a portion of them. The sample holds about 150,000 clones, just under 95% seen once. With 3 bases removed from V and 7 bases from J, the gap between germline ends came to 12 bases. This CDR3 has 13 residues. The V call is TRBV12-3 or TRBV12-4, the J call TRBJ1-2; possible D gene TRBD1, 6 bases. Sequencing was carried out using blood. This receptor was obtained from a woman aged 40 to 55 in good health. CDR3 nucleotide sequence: TGTGCCAGCAGTTTCTCCGCAGGGGTTGGCTACACCTTC. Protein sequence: CASSFSAGVGYTF.